This TCR beta chain was observed in a study of blood T cell repertoires in COVID-19. For the study at large: Whether acute or convalescent, the COVID-19 samples came from the United States, Italy and Spain.

The CDR3 sequence is 16 residues long. V lost 0 bases, J lost 5 bases, and 8 bases stayed unmatched. Germline values: CDR1 SGHRS, CDR2 YFSETQ. Sequencing was performed with immunoSEQ multiplex PCR; in TCRdb, only in-frame clones are kept and a portion is missing. The data show approximately 340,000 clones, approximately 90% seen once. Participants spanned ages roughly 18 to 90 years and resided in over 20 US areas. Membership in each cohort depended on participant-reported clinical history. The material sequenced was PBMCs or T cells enriched from blood (not recorded which). The V gene is TRBV5-1, the J gene TRBJ2-7; TRBD2 aligns across 10 bases. The clonotype was recovered from a woman between 40 and 55 years old who had been exposed to COVID-19. The CDR3 spells CASSLAVASGSHEQYF. CDR3 in DNA: TGCGCCAGCAGCTTGGCCGTTGCTAGCGGGAGCCACGAGCAGTACTTC.